The 14 T cell receptor beta chains below were found in one sample sequenced in a study of blood T cell repertoires in COVID-19. Method: immunoSEQ multiplex PCR; TCRdb's copy keeps in-frame clones and lacks some. The repertoire has fewer than 150,000 clones, more than 75% of them found once; the top ten carry roughly 11%. Specimen: peripheral blood. The receptors stem from a man between 60 and 75 years old who had recovered from COVID-19.

This chain connects TRBV2 to TRBJ2-5, with D perhaps TRBD1 (5 bases). CDR3 length: 12 residues. Germline CDR1 reads SNHLY; CDR2 reads FYNNEI. The V gene lost 6 bases and the J gene lost 5 bases, with 10 bases spanning the gap. CDR3 sequence: CASRFRVETQYF. Written as DNA, the CDR3 is TGTGCCAGCAGGTTCAGGGTTGAGACCCAGTACTTC.

The chain recombines TRBV6-5 with TRBJ2-5, with 7 bases that match TRBD1. The V segment lost 0 bases and the J segment 5 bases; nucleotides outside the gene matches: 6. CDR1 and CDR2 from the germline V gene are MNHEY and SVGAGI. CDR3 length: 15 residues. CDR3 amino acids: CASSYSTGESETQYF. DNA of the CDR3: TGTGCCAGCAGTTACTCCACAGGGGAATCGGAGACCCAGTACTTC.

The V gene is TRBV25-1, the J gene TRBJ2-3, with TRBD2 identical over 9 bases. The V gene's germline CDR1 is MGHDK and CDR2 SYGVNS. The ends lost 6 bases at V and 2 bases at J; junction bases unmatched: 6. CDR3 length: 15 amino acids. Here the CDR3 reads CASRDSGSITDTQYF. As DNA, the CDR3 is TGTGCCAGCAGGGATAGCGGGAGCATCACAGATACGCAGTATTTT.

This sequence joins TRBV6-6 and TRBJ1-2; 8 bases are a match to TRBD1. The germline V gene has CDR1 MNHNY and CDR2 SVGAGI (reference sequence). The CDR3 is 15 amino acids. Trimming at V came to 3 bases and at J to 8 bases, leaving 11 bases not matched to a gene. Here the CDR3 DNA reads TGTGCCAGCAGTTATCTGATTGGACAGGGAAACGGCTACACCTTC. Protein: CASSYLIGQGNGYTF.

The chain has TRBV4-3 and TRBJ2-6; weak D call: TRBD1 (6 bases). Trimming left V 0 bases short and J 0 bases short, with 9 bases between. The germline gives CDR1 LGHNA, CDR2 YSLEER. The CDR3 contains 17 residues. DNA for the CDR3: TGCGCCAGCAGCCAAGAAAACAGGGTCTCTGGGGCCAACGTCCTGACTTTC. This sequence encodes CASSQENRVSGANVLTF.

The rearrangement links TRBV3-1 (or the pseudogene TRBV3-2) to TRBJ2-5, with 7 positions matching TRBD1. V lost 4 bases and J lost 2; bases outside the gene matches: 4. This CDR3 comprises 14 residues. Germline loops: CDR1 LGHDT, CDR2 YNNKEL (reference sequence). The CDR3 DNA reads as TGTGCCAGCAGCCGCCAGGGACAGCAAGAGACCCAGTACTTC. Amino acid sequence: CASSRQGQQETQYF.

The gene calls are TRBV5-1 and TRBJ2-1; D might be TRBD1 (6 bases). V lost 4 bases to trimming and J lost 4 bases, with 12 bases between them. The CDR3 extends over 14 amino acids. Germline CDR1 reads SGHRS; CDR2 reads YFSETQ. CDR3 coding DNA: TGCGCCAGCAGCCCGTCGGACAGTTACAATGAGCAGTTCTTC. As protein: CASSPSDSYNEQFF.

The rearrangement joins TRBV28 to TRBJ2-2; 8 bases are shared with TRBD1. J gave up 0 bases and V 7 bases, and 4 bases lay outside the gene matches. The length of the CDR3 is 15 residues. The germline V gene has CDR1 MDHEN and CDR2 SYDVKM. Here the CDR3 DNA reads TGTGCCAGCACCAAGGACAGGGCGAACACCGGGGAGCTGTTTTTT. Protein product: CASTKDRANTGELFF. Using reference TRBV28 and TRBJ2-2 for the parts outside the CDR3, the full variable domain is DVKVTQSSRYLVKRTGEKVFLECVQDMDHENMFWYRQDPGLGLRLIYFSYDVKMKEKGDIPEGYSVSREKKERFSLILESASTNQTSMYLCASTKDRANTGELFFGEGSRLTVL.

The count of this clone is one. The chain couples TRBV15 to TRBJ2-7; 7 bases align to TRBD1. V was clipped by 5 bases and J by 0 bases; unmatched bases: 4. There are 14 residues in the CDR3. Germline V lookup: CDR1 LNHNV, CDR2 YYDKDF (reference sequence). The CDR3 nucleotides read TGTGCCACCAGCTGGGACAGTAGCTCCTACGAGCAGTACTTC. Encoded protein: CATSWDSSSYEQYF.

The chain is built from TRBV5-1 and TRBJ2-3, with D possibly matching TRBD2 (6 bases). There are 15 residues in the CDR3. Trimming removed 7 bases at V and 2 bases at J, with 17 bases between. Germline V gives CDR1 SGHRS, CDR2 YFSETQ. The CDR3 region has the DNA TGCGCCAGCCACGGAGGGTTTGGCGACACAGATACGCAGTATTTT. Its protein product is CASHGGFGDTDTQYF.

The chain employs TRBV5-1 and TRBJ1-1; no clear D gene. CDR3 length equals 13 residues. V shed 4 bases and J shed 1 base, with 8 bases lying between them. Germline CDR1 is SGHRS and CDR2 is YFSETQ. The CDR3 nucleotides are TGCGCCAGCAGCATATTGCGGAACACTGAAGCTTTCTTT. Translation: CASSILRNTEAFF.

The rearrangement uses TRBV19 and TRBJ1-5; a possible D gene is TRBD1 (5 bases). Trimming took off 6 bases at V and 7 bases at J, with 13 bases between the two ends. In germline, CDR1 is LNHDA, CDR2 SQIVND (reference sequence). The CDR3 totals 13 residues. CDR3 nucleotides: TGTGCCAGTAGAAGGGCAGGGCGGCAGCCCCAGCATTTT. Amino acids: CASRRAGRQPQHF.

A single count supports this clone. The rearrangement uses TRBV7-2 and TRBJ2-2; no definite D call. Germline loops: CDR1 SGHTA, CDR2 FQGNSA. The CDR3 loop spans 16 amino acids. Trimming cost V 1 base and J 0 bases, with 9 bases left between them. Written as DNA, the CDR3 is TGTGCCAGCAGCTTAGATATGGCCGCGAACACCGGGGAGCTGTTTTTT. Translated, it gives CASSLDMAANTGELFF.

This rearrangement joins TRBV28 to TRBJ2-1; tentatively, D is TRBD1 (6 bases). Germline V gene data show CDR1 as MDHEN and CDR2 as SYDVKM. V was shortened by 6 bases and J by 0 bases, with 15 bases between the two germline ends. This CDR3 is built from 16 residues. DNA of the CDR3: TGTGCCAGCAGCCCTGGGGGCTTTAGCTCCTACAATGAGCAGTTCTTC. Its protein product is CASSPGGFSSYNEQFF.